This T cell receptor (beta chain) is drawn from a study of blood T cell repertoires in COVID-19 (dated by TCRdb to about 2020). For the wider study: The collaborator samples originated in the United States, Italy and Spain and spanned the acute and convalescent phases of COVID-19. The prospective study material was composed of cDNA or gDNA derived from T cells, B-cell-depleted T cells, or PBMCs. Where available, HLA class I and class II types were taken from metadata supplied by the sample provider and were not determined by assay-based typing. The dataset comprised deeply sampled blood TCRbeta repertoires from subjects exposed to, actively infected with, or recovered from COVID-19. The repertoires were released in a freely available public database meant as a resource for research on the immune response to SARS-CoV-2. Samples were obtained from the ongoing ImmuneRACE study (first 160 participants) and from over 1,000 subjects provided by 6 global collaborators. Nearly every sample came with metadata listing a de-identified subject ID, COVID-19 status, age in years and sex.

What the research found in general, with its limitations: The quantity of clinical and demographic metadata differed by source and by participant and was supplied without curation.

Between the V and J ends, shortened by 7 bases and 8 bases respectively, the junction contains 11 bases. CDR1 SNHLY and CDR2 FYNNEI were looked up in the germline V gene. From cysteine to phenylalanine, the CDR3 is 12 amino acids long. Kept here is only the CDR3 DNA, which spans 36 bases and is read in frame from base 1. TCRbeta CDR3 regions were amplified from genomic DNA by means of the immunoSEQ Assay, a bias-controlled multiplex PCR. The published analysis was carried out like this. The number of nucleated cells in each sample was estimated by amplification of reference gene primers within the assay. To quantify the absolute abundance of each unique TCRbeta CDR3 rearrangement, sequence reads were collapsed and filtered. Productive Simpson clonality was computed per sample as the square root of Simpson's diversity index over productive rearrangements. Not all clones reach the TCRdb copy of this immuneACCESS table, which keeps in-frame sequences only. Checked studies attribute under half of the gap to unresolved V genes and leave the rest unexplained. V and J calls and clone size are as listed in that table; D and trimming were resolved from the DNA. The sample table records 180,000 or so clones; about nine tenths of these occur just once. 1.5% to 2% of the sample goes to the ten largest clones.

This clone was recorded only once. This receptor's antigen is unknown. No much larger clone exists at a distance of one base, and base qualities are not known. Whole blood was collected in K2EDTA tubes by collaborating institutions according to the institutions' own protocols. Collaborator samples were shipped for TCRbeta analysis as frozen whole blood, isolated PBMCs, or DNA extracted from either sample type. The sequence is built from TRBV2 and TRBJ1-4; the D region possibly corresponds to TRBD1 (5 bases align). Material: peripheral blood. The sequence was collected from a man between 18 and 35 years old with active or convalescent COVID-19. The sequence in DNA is TGTGCCAGCACTGCCGGGGGAGAAAAACTGTTTTTT. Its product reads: CASTAGGEKLFF.